These 5 T cell receptor beta chains were sequenced from one sample in a study of PD-1 blockade in mismatch repair-deficient tumors. Repertoires were generated with immunoSEQ multiplex PCR, while TCRdb's copy carries only in-frame clones and drops some. The table records some 19,000 clones, around 79% of them present only once. The sequences come from PBMCs, collected 52 weeks after starting pembrolizumab. These receptors were collected from an adult with mismatch repair-deficient cancer.

The chain recombines TRBV12-5 with TRBJ1-5; D call uncertain. Trimming shortened V by 2 bases and J by 3 bases, and 11 bases separated the two germline ends. Germline V gene sequence: CDR1 LGHNT, CDR2 FRNRAP. The CDR3 extends over 15 amino acids. The CDR3 region is CASGLYEGTNQPQHF. Written as DNA, the CDR3 is TGTGCTAGTGGTTTGTATGAGGGTACCAATCAGCCCCAGCATTTT.

The chain uses TRBV30 and TRBJ2-7; 10 nucleotides align to TRBD1. The length of the CDR3 is 15 residues. The germline V gene has CDR1 GTSNPN and CDR2 SVGIG (reference sequence). The V and J ends lost 3 bases and 5 bases, in that order; junction bases with no gene match: 10. The DNA of the CDR3 is TGTGCCTGGAGGACAGGGGGCGCGAAAGACCACGAGCAGTACTTC. Its translation is CAWRTGGAKDHEQYF.

The rearrangement uses TRBV19 and TRBJ2-1, with TRBD2 matching over 8 bases. Germline V gene sequence: CDR1 LNHDA, CDR2 SQIVND (reference sequence). CDR3 length: 16 amino acids. The V segment lost 3 bases and the J segment 8 bases; nucleotides outside the gene matches: 12. As DNA, the CDR3 is TGTGCCAGTAGTATTTATAGCGGGAAGAGGATATATGAGCAGTTCTTC. This translates into CASSIYSGKRIYEQFF.

The rearrangement joins TRBV11-3 to TRBJ1-2, with D perhaps TRBD1 (5 bases). The V gene's germline CDR1 is SGHNT and CDR2 YENEEA. This CDR3 is built from 12 residues. Deletions cut 5 bases from V and 7 bases from J, with 11 bases between. CDR3 sequence: CASSQGGSGYTF. The CDR3 coding sequence is TGTGCCAGCAGCCAGGGCGGTAGTGGCTACACCTTC.

This rearrangement joins TRBV18 to TRBJ1-5, with D perhaps matching TRBD1 (6 bases). CDR1 is KGHSH and CDR2 is LQKENI in the germline V gene. V gave up 4 bases and J gave up 2 bases, with 15 bases separating them. This CDR3 is 16 amino acids long. The CDR3 coding sequence is TGTGCCAGCTCACGCGCCGGGGGGCAAGGCAATCAGCCCCAGCATTTT. It translates to CASSRAGGQGNQPQHF.